The 5 T cell receptor beta chains given below trace back to one sample, sequenced in a study of blood T cells in healthy people across ages. Combining a sample-barcoded 5' primer with a J-beta primer mix, a second PCR ran for roughly 7 to 12 cycles. MiXCR, applied by TCRdb to the 5' RACE reads, yields one record per CDR3 protein. The table shows more than 800,000 distinct CDR3 sequences, with 25% to 30% occurring only once. Sequencing was performed on blood. These receptors all stem from a woman aged 80 or older in good health.

This clonotype was seen more than once but under ten times. V usage is TRBV6-2 or TRBV6-3 and J usage is TRBJ2-2; D gene ambiguous. This CDR3 has 13 residues. The V gene's germline CDR1 is MNHEY and CDR2 SVGEGT. Deletions cut 2 bases from V and 6 bases from J, with 7 bases between. This CDR3 is CASSYGWAGELFF. CDR3 DNA sequence: TGTGCCAGCAGTTACGGGTGGGCCGGGGAGCTGTTTTTT.

The sample holds a few counts of this clonotype. A much bigger clone sits one base away, suggesting this may be a read error. The chain carries TRBV5-5 and TRBJ1-2, with a possible D match to TRBD1 (5 bases). V lost 2 bases and J 0 bases, leaving 8 bases between the germline ends. This CDR3 has 14 amino acids. From germline, CDR1 is SGHKS and CDR2 YYEKEE (reference sequence). Here the CDR3 reads CASSLPTANYGYTF. CDR3 nucleotide sequence: TGTGCCAGCAGCTTACCGACAGCTAACTATGGCTACACCTTC.

In its sample, this clonotype was seen many times. The gene calls are TRBV6-5 and TRBJ2-3, with D maybe TRBD2 (6 bases). The CDR3 spans 15 residues. Germline CDR1 and CDR2: MNHEY and SVGAGI. Trimming removed 0 bases from V and 2 bases from J, with 9 bases in between. This chain's CDR3 is CASSYSGGNTDTQYF. The CDR3 bases are TGTGCCAGCAGTTACTCGGGGGGAAACACAGATACGCAGTATTTT.

The V gene is TRBV20-1, the J gene TRBJ1-4; the match to TRBD1 covers 10 bases. Germline trimming cut 5 bases from V and 7 bases from J; bases unmatched to any gene: 10. CDR3 length equals 15 residues. Germline V gene data show CDR1 as DFQATT and CDR2 as SNEGSKA (reference sequence). The CDR3 DNA is TGCAGTGCTTACAAGACAGGGGGCATGAGTGAAAAACTGTTTTTT. Residues: CSAYKTGGMSEKLFF.

This chain connects TRBV14 to TRBJ1-2; D is perhaps TRBD1 (5 bases). The germline V gene encodes CDR1 SGHDN and CDR2 FVKESK. Trimming removed 5 bases from V and 5 bases from J, with 15 bases in between. The CDR3 is 14 amino acids. CDR3 nucleotides: TGTGCCAGCAGCGCGGCGGGGCTCGGGTATGGCTACACCTTC. It translates to CASSAAGLGYGYTF.